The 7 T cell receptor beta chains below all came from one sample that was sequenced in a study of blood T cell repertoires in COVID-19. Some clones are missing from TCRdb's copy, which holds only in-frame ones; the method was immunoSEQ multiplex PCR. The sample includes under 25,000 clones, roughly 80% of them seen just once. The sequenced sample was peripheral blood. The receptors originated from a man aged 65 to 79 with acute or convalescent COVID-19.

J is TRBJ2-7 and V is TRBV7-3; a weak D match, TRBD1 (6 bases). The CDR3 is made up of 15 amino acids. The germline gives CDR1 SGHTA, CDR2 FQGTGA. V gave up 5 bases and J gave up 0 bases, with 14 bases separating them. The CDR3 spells CASSQDRQSSYEQYF. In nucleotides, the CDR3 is TGTGCCAGCAGCCAAGACAGGCAGTCCTCCTACGAGCAGTACTTC.

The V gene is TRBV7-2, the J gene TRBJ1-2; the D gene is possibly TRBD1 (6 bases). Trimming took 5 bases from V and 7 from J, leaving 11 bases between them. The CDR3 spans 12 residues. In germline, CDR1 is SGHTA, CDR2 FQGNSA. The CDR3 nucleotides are TGTGCCAGCAGCCCACAGGGAACTGGCTACACCTTC. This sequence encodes CASSPQGTGYTF. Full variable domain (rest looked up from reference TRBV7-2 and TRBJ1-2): GAGVSQSPSNKVTEKGKDVELRCDPISGHTALYWYRQSLGQGLEFLIYFQGNSAPDKSGLPSDRFSAERTGGSVSTLTIQRTQQEDSAVYLCASSPQGTGYTFGSGTRLTVV.

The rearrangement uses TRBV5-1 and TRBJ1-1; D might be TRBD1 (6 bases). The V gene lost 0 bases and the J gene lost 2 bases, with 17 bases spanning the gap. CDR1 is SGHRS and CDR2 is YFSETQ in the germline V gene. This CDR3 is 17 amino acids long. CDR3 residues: CASSLGGAGTRNTEAFF. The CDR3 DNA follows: TGCGCCAGCAGCTTGGGGGGTGCCGGGACACGTAACACTGAAGCTTTCTTT.

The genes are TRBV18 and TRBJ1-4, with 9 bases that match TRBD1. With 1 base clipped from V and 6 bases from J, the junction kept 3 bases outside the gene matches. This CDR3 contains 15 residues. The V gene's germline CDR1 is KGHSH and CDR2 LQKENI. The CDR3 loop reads CASSPRGQGDEKLFF. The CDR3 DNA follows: TGTGCCAGCTCACCACGGGGACAGGGAGATGAAAAACTGTTTTTT.

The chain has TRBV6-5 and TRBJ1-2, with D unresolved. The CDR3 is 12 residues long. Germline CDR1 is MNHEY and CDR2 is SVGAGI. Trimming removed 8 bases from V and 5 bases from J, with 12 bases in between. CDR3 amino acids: CASSSSRYGYTF. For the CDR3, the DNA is TGTGCCAGCTCCAGTTCCCGTTATGGCTACACCTTC.

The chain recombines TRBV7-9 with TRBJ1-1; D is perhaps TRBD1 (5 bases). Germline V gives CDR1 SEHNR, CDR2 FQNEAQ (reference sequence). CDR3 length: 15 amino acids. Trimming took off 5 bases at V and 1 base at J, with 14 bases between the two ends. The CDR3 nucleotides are TGTGCCAGCAGCGCTCAACAGGTGAGGAACACTGAAGCTTTCTTT. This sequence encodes CASSAQQVRNTEAFF.

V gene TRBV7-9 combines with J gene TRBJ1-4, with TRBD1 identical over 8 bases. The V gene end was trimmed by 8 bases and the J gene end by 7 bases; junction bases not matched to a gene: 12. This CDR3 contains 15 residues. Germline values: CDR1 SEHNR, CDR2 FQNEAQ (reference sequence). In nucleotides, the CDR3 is TGTGCCAGCTTCACTCCAGGGGGCCCGATTGAAAAACTGTTTTTT. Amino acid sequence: CASFTPGGPIEKLFF.